These 5 T cell receptor beta chains were all obtained from the same sample, sequenced in a study of T cell changes during pregnancy in multiple sclerosis. Profiled with immunoSEQ multiplex PCR; TCRdb holds only in-frame clones, not every one. The repertoire consists of roughly 93,000 clones, with about 90% occurring once and the leading ten covering approximately 2.2%. Here the sequenced sample was peripheral blood, taken after pregnancy. The source is a female donor in good health, enrolled as a control in a pregnancy study.

The V call is TRBV7-9, the J call TRBJ1-1; D gene unclear. Germline CDR1 and CDR2: SEHNR and FQNEAQ (reference sequence). Deletions cut 5 bases from V and 1 base from J, with 8 bases between. The CDR3 consists of 13 residues. The CDR3 DNA is TGTGCCAGCAGCGAACAATGGAACACTGAAGCTTTCTTT. Protein sequence: CASSEQWNTEAFF.

The J gene is TRBJ2-3, the V gene TRBV6-1, with 9 positions matching TRBD2. This CDR3 contains 15 residues. Germline CDR1 and CDR2: MNHNS and SASEGT. Losses at the gene ends were 2 bases for V and 1 base for J; bases not matched to a gene: 1. In nucleotides, the CDR3 is TGTGCCAGCAGTGAAATAGCGGGGGGCACAGATACGCAGTATTTT. Its translation is CASSEIAGGTDTQYF.

The CDR3 sequence: CASSYPPQGADTQYF. The CDR3 DNA is TGTGCCAGCAGTTACCCCCCACAGGGGGCAGATACGCAGTATTTT. The V call is TRBV6-6, the J call TRBJ2-3; TRBD1 agrees at 8 bases. Germline V gene lookup returns CDR1 MNHNY and CDR2 SVGAGI (reference sequence). The CDR3 spans 15 residues. Germline trimming cut 2 bases from V and 4 bases from J; bases unmatched to any gene: 5.

The chain is built from TRBV11-2 and TRBJ2-7; no clear D gene. Germline lookup yields CDR1 SGHAT and CDR2 FQNNGV. V was pared by 2 bases and J by 2 bases, with 7 bases between. The CDR3 runs to 13 residues. The CDR3 coding sequence is TGTGCCAGCAGCTTAAGTGGGCCCTACGAGCAGTACTTC. Residues: CASSLSGPYEQYF.

The chain carries TRBV10-3 and TRBJ2-7; possible D gene TRBD2, 6 bases. Germline lookup yields CDR1 ENHRY and CDR2 SYGVKD. Trimming pared 4 bases from V and 7 bases from J, leaving 14 bases between. The CDR3 runs 13 residues. CDR3 nucleotide sequence: TGTGCCATCAGTGGGGAACTGGGGAGGGAGCAGTACTTC. Protein sequence: CAISGELGREQYF.